The clone carrying this TCR beta chain was found a few times. One junction end does not reproduce the germline sequence, and a read error may be involved. The data originate from a study of blood T cells in healthy people across ages. Alongside a J-beta primer mix, a sample-barcoded 5' primer served in a second PCR lasting 7 to 11 cycles. TCRdb redid the calling of the 5' RACE reads with MiXCR, one entry per CDR3 protein. The table includes 1.5 million to 2 million distinct CDR3 sequences, 30% to 40% detected once. Per germline, CDR1 MNHEY and CDR2 SVGAGI. CDR3 length: 13 amino acids. There were at least 6 micrograms of total RNA extracted from every sample.

The V and J genes are TRBV6-5 and TRBJ1-2; D possibly corresponds to TRBD1 (6 bases). Sample: blood. The origin of this receptor is a human donor in good health. DNA of the CDR3: TGTGCCAGCAGTGCGGGACAAGTCTATGGCTGCACCTTC. Protein: CASSAGQVYGCTF.